This TCR beta chain was identified in a study of T cells in Graves' hyperthyroidism and ophthalmopathy (dated by TCRdb to the late 2010s). Study-wide context: Peripheral blood was sampled at the time of initial diagnosis, prior to any treatment. For training and testing, the 100 or so patients in the discovery cohort were randomly divided in a 7:3 ratio. After blood sampling, hyperthyroidism patients were treated with methimazole at a starting dose of 30 mg daily, and ophthalmopathy patients were treated with high-dose intravenous methylprednisolone. The paper describes TCR Vbeta CDR3 sequencing of 130 to 150 peripheral blood samples, made up of roughly 40 ophthalmopathy patients, approximately 73 hyperthyroidism patients and roughly 17 progressor patients. The study also compared thyroid tissue and blood T-cell repertoires from more than five Graves' hyperthyroidism patients. To identify TCR V-J signatures that set the groups apart, the researchers used a discovery cohort of more than 95 patients, made up of fewer than 50 with Graves' ophthalmopathy and 57 with stable Graves' hyperthyroidism. Prospective prediction of ophthalmopathy was tested in an independent validation cohort consisting of some 19 hyperthyroidism patients and more than 15 patients who later progressed to ophthalmopathy. The research as a whole found: A model built on a 13 V-J signature distinguished ophthalmopathy from stable hyperthyroidism, reaching about 88% sensitivity and 81.08% specificity in cross-validation and 80%/75% in testing. In validation, the model predicted progression to ophthalmopathy a median of around 6.5 months before onset, with over 55% sensitivity and around 76% specificity. No statistical method was used to fix the sample size in advance, and group allocation was not hidden from the investigators. Most expanded thyroid clonotypes (frequency above 0.001) were also found in blood, which suggests that blood repertoires may mirror thyroid immune responses.

CDR1 and CDR2, per the germline V gene, are MGHRA and YSYEKL. V is cut back by 0 bases and J by 4 bases, with 14 bases in the junction unmatched. The CDR3 contains 20 residues, cysteine and phenylalanine counted. Only CDR3 DNA remains: 60 bases, in frame from the first base. Amplification of TCR beta CDR3 regions was carried out from RNA transcripts. For the first round of RT-PCR on the TCR CDR3, the HTBI primer set was used together with the Qiagen OneStep RT-PCR kit. Libraries were constructed in a second round of multiplex PCR, after which size selection and purification were performed. The libraries were sequenced on an Illumina HiSeq2000 using paired-end 100 bp reads. The paper's processing steps were these. Raw data were processed with SOAPnuke, discarding reads with adapters, uncalled bases, mean Phred below 15, or no exact constant-primer or identifier match. High-quality paired reads were merged using COPE v1.2.5, and each unique nucleotide sequence was defined as a clonotype. MiTCR v1.1 was used to align clonotypes to the IMGT TRBV, TRBD and TRBJ reference segments. The analysis included only V-J combinations with a frequency above 0.0001, which together covered 99% to 99.2% of the repertoires. A TCS score was defined as the ratio between F50 (clonal expansion) and ExV (chaos), using BLOSUM62-based TCRdist between CDR3 peptides within each V-J. Welch's t-statistics and random forest reduced roughly 530 V-J features to roughly 13, which were used in a naive Bayes classifier (R e1071). The public reads were run again by TCRdb, first through fastp at Q25 and then through MiXCR, and only productive beta chains were kept. Entries that share a CDR3 protein sequence are merged under the most common genes and DNA. The V and J calls reflect TCRdb's pipeline rather than the authors' work. Here the sample has 500,000 or so distinct CDR3 sequences; 17% occur a single time. The ten most abundant clones make up approximately 15% of the sample.

In regard to this clonotype: What this receptor recognizes is not known. Base qualities are not at hand, and no much larger clone is one base apart.

In the ophthalmopathy patients, disease was moderately to severely active, with a Clinical Activity Score of 3 or more, a NOSPECS grade of 4 or more, and a duration of less than 3 months. The study excluded patients with uncontrolled infections, other autoimmune diseases, pregnancy or lactation. Diagnoses relied on clinical symptoms, serum thyroxine and TRAb, thyroid ultrasound and orbital computed tomography. PBMCs were isolated from more than 8 ml of fresh peripheral blood by Ficoll-Paque density gradient centrifugation. Total RNA was extracted using Trizol reagent, and RNA quality was assessed on an Agilent 2100 Bioanalyzer.

The TCR sequence derives from a woman between 18 and 30 years old with Graves' ophthalmopathy. Material for sequencing was blood. The rearranged chain carries TRBV4-1 and TRBJ2-2; 10 of the junction bases match TRBD1. The CDR3 protein is CASSQDLRVGQGISTGELFF. In nucleotides, the sequence is TGCGCCAGCAGCCAAGATCTCCGGGTGGGACAGGGGATATCCACCGGGGAGCTGTTTTTT.